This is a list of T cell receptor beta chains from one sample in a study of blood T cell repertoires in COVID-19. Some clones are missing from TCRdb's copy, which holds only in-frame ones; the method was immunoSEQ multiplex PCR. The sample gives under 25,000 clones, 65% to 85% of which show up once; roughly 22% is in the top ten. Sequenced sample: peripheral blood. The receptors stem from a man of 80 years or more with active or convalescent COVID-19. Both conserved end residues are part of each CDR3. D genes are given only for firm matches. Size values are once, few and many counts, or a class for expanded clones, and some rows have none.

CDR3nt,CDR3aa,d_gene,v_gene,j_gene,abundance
TGTGCCAGCAGCGTAGGTCAGGCGTGGGGGGAGCTGTTTTTT,CASSVGQAWGELFF,.,TRBV9,TRBJ2-2,.
TGCGCCAGCAGCTTGGCCGGGACTTCAAGCACAGATACGCAGTATTTT,CASSLAGTSSTDTQYF,.,TRBV5-1,TRBJ2-3,.
TGTGCCAGCTCCCCAGTCTCCTACAATGAGCAGTTCTTC,CASSPVSYNEQFF,.,TRBV12-3/TRBV12-4,TRBJ2-1,few
TGTGCCAGCAGCCCGCGGACTAGCGGAACCGGAAAAGAGCTGTTTTTT,CASSPRTSGTGKELFF,TRBD2,TRBV6-2/TRBV6-3,TRBJ2-2,.
TGTGCCAGCAGCAAGGGACAGGGAGAGACCCAGTACTTC,CASSKGQGETQYF,.,TRBV21-1,TRBJ2-5,.
TGTGCCAGCAGCTTTCTAGCGAGCTACGAGCAGTACTTC,CASSFLASYEQYF,.,TRBV5-4,TRBJ2-7,.
TGTGCCAGCAGCTTCCCAGGGATAGGTTCACCCCTCCACTTT,CASSFPGIGSPLHF,.,TRBV7-2,TRBJ1-6,few
TGTGCCAGCAGTTACTCGATATCCGGGATCTACGAGCAGTACTTC,CASSYSISGIYEQYF,.,TRBV6-5,TRBJ2-7,.
TGTGCCAGCTCAACGCGAACAGGGGGCGAGGTTTACGAGCAGTACTTC,CASSTRTGGEVYEQYF,TRBD1,TRBV18,TRBJ2-7,.
TGCGCCAGCAGCCATAGACTGACAGATACGCAGTATTTT,CASSHRLTDTQYF,.,TRBV4-1,TRBJ2-3,.
TGTGCCAGCAGTTCTTGGCCAGACAGTACGCAGTATTTT,CASSSWPDSTQYF,.,TRBV6-5,TRBJ2-3,once
TGTGCCAGCAGCCGAAAATTTAGCGGGGTCGGCGGGGAGCTGTTTTTT,CASSRKFSGVGGELFF,TRBD2,TRBV5-6,TRBJ2-2,.
TGCAGTGCTAGCCCTGGCGAGCAGTTCTTC,CSASPGEQFF,.,TRBV20-1,TRBJ2-1,.
TGCGCCAGCAGCTCCACAGGGGGCGATTCACCCCTCCACTTT,CASSSTGGDSPLHF,TRBD1,TRBV5-1,TRBJ1-6,.
TGTGCCAGCAGCGTAACAGGGACGGGAACAGATACGCAGTATTTT,CASSVTGTGTDTQYF,.,TRBV7-2,TRBJ2-3,.
TGTGCCAGCAGCTTAAGGGGGACCGGGGACGACGAGCAGTACTTC,CASSLRGTGDDEQYF,.,TRBV13,TRBJ2-7,few
TGTGCCAGCAACAGGGCCCCAGAGACCCAGTACTTC,CASNRAPETQYF,.,TRBV3-1/TRBV3-2,TRBJ2-5,once
TGTGCCAGCTCACCACCCGGGGGGGTTTTCGCTGAAGCTTTCTTT,CASSPPGGVFAEAFF,.,TRBV18,TRBJ1-1,.
TGTGCCAGCTCACCGGGACAGAGCTCCTACAATGAGCAGTTCTTC,CASSPGQSSYNEQFF,TRBD1,TRBV18,TRBJ2-1,once
TGTGCCAGCAGCCGGGGACACCAAGATACGCAGTATTTT,CASSRGHQDTQYF,.,TRBV12-3/TRBV12-4,TRBJ2-3,.
TGTGCCAGCAGTTTCCCCGGGACAGGGCCCACCGGGGAGCTGTTTTTT,CASSFPGTGPTGELFF,TRBD1,TRBV28,TRBJ2-2,.
TGTGCCAGCATCGAGTGGGCTAGCGGGGGTTACGAGCAGTACTTC,CASIEWASGGYEQYF,TRBD2,TRBV11-2,TRBJ2-7,.
TGTGCCAGCAGCCGGACTAGCGGGATTTACAATGAGCAGTTCTTC,CASSRTSGIYNEQFF,TRBD2,TRBV3-1/TRBV3-2,TRBJ2-1,.
TGCGCCAGCAGTCAATCTGAGGGGGCTGACAATCAGCCCCAGCATTTT,CASSQSEGADNQPQHF,TRBD1,TRBV23-1,TRBJ1-5,.
TGTGCCAGCAGCCAAGAAATAGGGGGGAGGGGAGCTTTCTTT,CASSQEIGGRGAFF,.,TRBV3-1/TRBV3-2,TRBJ1-1,once
TGTGCCAGCAGTTACGATGGTAGTCTGACAGGAAAGCAGTTCTTC,CASSYDGSLTGKQFF,.,TRBV6-5,TRBJ2-1,.
TGTGCCAGCTCAGACCGGGACAGGGGGAACAATGAGCAGTTCTTC,CASSDRDRGNNEQFF,TRBD1,TRBV18,TRBJ2-1,medium-sized
TGCAGTGCTAGTTTCCGACTAGCGGGAGGAAACAATGAGCAGTTCTTC,CSASFRLAGGNNEQFF,TRBD2,TRBV20-1,TRBJ2-1,.
TGTGCCAGCAGCCCTCGAAGACAGGGGGCCAGCTCCTATAATTCACCCCTCCACTTT,CASSPRRQGASSYNSPLHF,TRBD1,TRBV5-5,TRBJ1-6,.
TGTGCCAGCAGCTTACAGGGGGAGCAGTACTTC,CASSLQGEQYF,.,TRBV7-9,TRBJ2-7,few
TGTGCCAGCAGCTGGACTAGCGGGGGGAACCCATACGAGCAGTACTTC,CASSWTSGGNPYEQYF,TRBD2,TRBV7-2,TRBJ2-7,.
TGCAGCGTTGGCGACAGGGACTATGGCTACACCTTC,CSVGDRDYGYTF,TRBD1,TRBV29-1,TRBJ1-2,once
TGTGCCAGAAGCTTCGTAGTGAGCAATCAGCCCCAGCATTTT,CARSFVVSNQPQHF,.,TRBV5-3,TRBJ1-5,.
TGCGCCAGCAGCCTGGGACAGGGGTCGAGAGAGACCCAGTACTTC,CASSLGQGSRETQYF,TRBD1,TRBV4-1,TRBJ2-5,.
TGTGCCAGCAGCTTGGGGCGACAGGAGGCAGATACGCAGTATTTT,CASSLGRQEADTQYF,.,TRBV5-5,TRBJ2-3,.